This passage covers 9 T cell receptor beta chains from one sample sequenced in a study of blood T cell repertoires in COVID-19. Assay: immunoSEQ multiplex PCR; the TCRdb copy retains only in-frame clones and omits some. Here the sample spans about 100,000 clones, over 75% being singletons. Sequenced input: peripheral blood. The receptors stem from a man between 65 and 79 years old with active or convalescent COVID-19.

The table lists this clone with a few counts. V usage is TRBV2 and J usage is TRBJ1-2, with 7 bases fitting TRBD1. The V segment lost 6 bases and the J segment 1 base; nucleotides outside the gene matches: 2. Per germline, CDR1 SNHLY and CDR2 FYNNEI. The CDR3 runs to 13 residues. The CDR3 DNA follows: TGTGCCAGCAGGGGGACAGTTAACTATGGCTACACCTTC. This gives the protein CASRGTVNYGYTF.

The rearrangement uses TRBV13 and TRBJ1-4, with TRBD1 matching over 10 bases. Trimming at V came to 6 bases and at J to 3 bases, leaving 4 bases not matched to a gene. Germline V gives CDR1 PRHDT, CDR2 FYEKMQ (reference sequence). CDR3 size: 15 residues. DNA for the CDR3: TGTGCCAGCAGTACGACAGGGGGCTCTAATGAAAAACTGTTTTTT. Its translation: CASSTTGGSNEKLFF.

The chain is built from TRBV12-5 and TRBJ2-3; 7 positions agree with TRBD1. The CDR3 runs 15 residues. Germline CDR1 and CDR2: LGHNT and FRNRAP. The V gene end was trimmed by 4 bases and the J gene end by 1 base; junction bases not matched to a gene: 5. The CDR3 DNA sequence: TGTGCTAGTGGTTCAGGACAGGCCGGCACAGATACGCAGTATTTT. Its protein is CASGSGQAGTDTQYF.

CDR3 region: CSWSGTSLHEQYF. DNA of the CDR3: TGCAGCTGGTCCGGGACAAGTCTCCACGAGCAGTACTTC. The V and J genes are TRBV29-1 and TRBJ2-7, with D possibly TRBD1 on 6 matching bases. This CDR3 has 13 residues. V was cut by 8 bases and J by 5 bases, with 19 bases left in between. CDR1 SQVTM and CDR2 ANQGSEA come from the germline V gene.

J is TRBJ1-4 and V is TRBV27; the D gene is possibly TRBD1 (6 bases). The CDR3 covers 14 residues. CDR1 and CDR2 from the germline V gene are MNHEY and SMNVEV (reference sequence). V lost 7 bases and J lost 5, with 14 bases in between. CDR3 region: CASNPGGLNEKLFF. The CDR3, as DNA: TGTGCCAGCAACCCCGGGGGGCTAAATGAAAAACTGTTTTTT.

The chain couples TRBV4-2 to TRBJ2-1; 12 bases fit TRBD2. This CDR3 has 16 amino acids. In germline, CDR1 is LGHNA, CDR2 YNFKEQ. The V gene end was trimmed by 3 bases and the J gene end by 9 bases; junction bases not matched to a gene: 9. The CDR3 nucleotides read TGTGCCAGCAGCCAGTCCATAGGACTAGCGGGATTTGAGCAGTTCTTC. Translation: CASSQSIGLAGFEQFF.

The chain combines TRBV7-3 with TRBJ2-5, with 7 nucleotides matching TRBD2. The CDR3 contains 13 residues. Germline V gene sequence: CDR1 SGHTA, CDR2 FQGTGA. The J segment lost 1 base and the V segment lost 8 bases, leaving 4 bases of the junction unmatched. The CDR3 nucleotides read TGTGCCAGCGCCGGGGGGTCCCAAGAGACCCAGTACTTC. This encodes CASAGGSQETQYF.

The chain uses TRBV5-1 and TRBJ1-5; TRBD1 matches at 7 bases. Trimming removed 0 bases from V and 2 bases from J; junction bases left unmatched: 5. CDR1 is SGHRS, CDR2 YFSETQ, per germline. The CDR3 has 16 residues. CDR3 bases: TGCGCCAGCAGCTTGGGGGACAGTCTAGGCAATCAGCCCCAGCATTTT. This codes for CASSLGDSLGNQPQHF. The full variable domain, its missing parts supplied by reference TRBV5-1 and TRBJ1-5, is KAGVTQTPRYLIKTRGQQVTLSCSPISGHRSVSWYQQTPGQGLQFLFEYFSETQRNKGNFPGRFSGRQFSNSRSEMNVSTLELGDSALYLCASSLGDSLGNQPQHFGDGTRLSIL.

The chain combines TRBV19 with TRBJ2-2; 8 bases line up with TRBD2. V was pared by 6 bases and J by 5 bases, with 8 bases of the junction left unmatched. The CDR3 is 15 residues long. CDR1 and CDR2 (germline): LNHDA, SQIVND (reference sequence). CDR3 loop: CASSGRAASTGELFF. The CDR3 DNA reads TGTGCCAGTAGCGGGAGGGCCGCATCGACCGGGGAGCTGTTTTTT.